One T cell receptor beta chain is described in this entry. Its specificity is not known. The data originate from a study of cytomegalovirus exposure and HLA in healthy donors. Study observations and caveats: Exclusion as indistinguishable affected some V segments, including TRBV6-2 and TRBV6-3.

A multiplex PCR was run with 60 Vbeta primers and 13 Jbeta primers. Profiled with immunoSEQ multiplex PCR; TCRdb holds only in-frame clones, not every one. The data include some 110,000 clones; the top ten clones carry 2.5% to 3%. Germline V gene data show CDR1 as MNHNS and CDR2 as SASEGT. Losses at the gene ends were 6 bases for V and 6 bases for J; bases not matched to a gene: 13. The CDR3 is 15 residues long. This chain links TRBV6-1 with TRBJ2-5; 7 positions match TRBD1. Material: PBMCs. The source is a man between 25 and 39 years old in good health and CMV-seronegative. CDR3 amino acids: CASRHGGDSTQTQYF. In nucleotides, the CDR3 is TGTGCCAGCAGACACGGTGGGGACAGTACCCAGACCCAGTACTTC.